The rows below give T cell receptor beta chains drawn from one sample of a study of molecular identifiers for immune sequencing clone quantification. TCRdb ran MiXCR on the PCR reads and lists one entry per CDR3 protein. The profile shows about 510,000 distinct CDR3 sequences, roughly 25% of them singletons. The sequenced sample consisted of naive CD8+ T cells from blood, with Jurkat cell RNA spiked in. These receptors all come from a human donor in good health. Some libraries in this study had Jurkat cell RNA spiked in. Each CDR3 is given with its conserved first and last residue. Fields, in order: V gene, CDR3 protein.

TRBV2 CASSQGTAYERYF
TRBV7-8 CASSPPLRNEQFF
TRBV6-5 CASSDGTTYEQYF
TRBV30 CAWSGSMYEQYF
TRBV19 CASGLALSYEQYF
TRBV27 CASKEGGNEQFF
TRBV11-1 CASSFREPYEQYF
TRBV4-1 CASSQGTVSSYEQYF
TRBV6-2/TRBV6-3 CASSTTGTNYGYTF
TRBV7-9 CASRDPGQQETQYF
TRBV12-3/TRBV12-4 CASSPRVGGEQYF
TRBV20-1 CSADQLGLAGGVQETQYF
TRBV2 CASRGTGVVQPQHF